This is a list of T cell receptor beta chains from one sample in a study of T-cell memory formation after mild COVID-19. TCRdb recomputed calls from the 5' RACE reads with MiXCR, one row per CDR3 protein. This sample has around 250,000 distinct CDR3 sequences, with approximately 10% found just once. The sample taken for sequencing was PBMCs or a T cell subset sorted from them (not recorded which). The receptors derive from a man aged 18 to 30 who had mild COVID-19 (a few samples of this study predate the infection). Cell type and time point are not known. The CDR3 runs from the conserved cysteine through the conserved F or W. Fields, in order: D gene, V gene, clone size, J gene, CDR3 DNA, CDR3 protein. D genes are given only for firm matches. The size of a clone is reported for some rows only, either as once, few or many, or as a class for expanded clones.

>TRBD2|TRBV20-1|few|TRBJ2-3
TGCAGTGCCAGACTAGCCGGCACAGATACGCAGTATTTT
CSARLAGTDTQYF
>.|TRBV3-1|few|TRBJ2-5
TGTGCCAGCAGCCGCTCTCACATCCAAGAGACCCAGTACTTC
CASSRSHIQETQYF
>TRBD1|TRBV20-1|.|TRBJ1-6
TGCAGTGCTAGAGATCCGGGACAGGGGACCTATAATTCACCCCTCCACTTT
CSARDPGQGTYNSPLHF
>.|TRBV10-3|many|TRBJ2-3
TGTGCCATCAGCGGGATACAGACCAGCACAGATACGCAGTATTTT
CAISGIQTSTDTQYF
>.|TRBV4-3|few|TRBJ2-2
TGCGCCAGCAGCCTATCTTCAGGGGCGAGTTCCGGGGAGCTGTTTTTT
CASSLSSGASSGELFF
>.|TRBV7-3|.|TRBJ2-6
TGTGCCAGCAGCTTGAACAGCGGAATCTCTGGGGCCAACGTCCTGACTTTC
CASSLNSGISGANVLTF
>TRBD2|TRBV20-1|few|TRBJ2-1
TGCAGTGCTTTAGCGGGGGGGCCGAATGAGCAGTTCTTC
CSALAGGPNEQFF
>TRBD2|TRBV4-3|.|TRBJ2-7
TGCGCCAGCAGCCAAGGGCGGGAGGGCTACGAGCAGTACTTC
CASSQGREGYEQYF
>.|TRBV5-1|.|TRBJ2-5
TGCGCCAGCAGCACCGAGGGTGTAGGCCAAGAGACCCAGTACTTC
CASSTEGVGQETQYF
>.|TRBV7-9|few|TRBJ2-4
TGTGCCAGCAGTCCCGACTCGGGTGTGGGGCAAGACATTCAGTACTTC
CASSPDSGVGQDIQYF
>.|TRBV27|few|TRBJ1-2
TGTGCCAGCAGTAGACAGGAAGGGGGGATCGGCTACACCTTC
CASSRQEGGIGYTF
>.|TRBV12-3/TRBV12-4|few|TRBJ2-5
TGTGCCAGCAGTTTACTGGAGGGGGCCCTCCGGGAGACCCAGTACTTC
CASSLLEGALRETQYF
>.|TRBV4-1|.|TRBJ2-1
TGCGCCAGCAGCCAAGGAAGGGGGGGTTCGCTTGAGCAGTTCTTC
CASSQGRGGSLEQFF
>TRBD1|TRBV5-1|many|TRBJ1-1
TGCGCCAGCAGCTTGCGTCAGGGGGGTAGCGGCACTGAAGCTTTCTTT
CASSLRQGGSGTEAFF
>.|TRBV5-1|.|TRBJ2-7
TGCGCCAGCAGCCATACCCGACGAGACACCTACGAGCAGTACTTC
CASSHTRRDTYEQYF
>.|TRBV7-9|few|TRBJ1-1
TGTGCCGGCCAACAGGCAGAGAACACTGAAGCTTTCTTT
CAGQQAENTEAFF
>.|TRBV20-1|.|TRBJ2-7
TGCAGTGCACAGACAGCGACAAGCTCCTACGAGCAGTACTTC
CSAQTATSSYEQYF
>.|TRBV9|few|TRBJ2-7
TGTGCCAGCAGCGTAGAGGGCTCGGCGGGCGAGCAGTACTTC
CASSVEGSAGEQYF
>.|TRBV5-6|.|TRBJ1-5
TGTGCCAGCAGCTTGCGGGCGTGGGCGAATCAGCCCCAGCATTTT
CASSLRAWANQPQHF
>.|TRBV5-7|.|TRBJ1-3
TGTGCCAGCAGCTCGGACGGAACCTCTGGAAACACCATATATTTT
CASSSDGTSGNTIYF
>.|TRBV5-1|.|TRBJ2-5
TGCGCCAGCAGCTTGGATCTCGGCAGGGAAGAGACCCAGTACTTC
CASSLDLGREETQYF
>.|TRBV20-1|few|TRBJ1-1
TGCAGTGCTCCACTATTAACAGGGCATACTGAAGCTTTCTTT
CSAPLLTGHTEAFF
>TRBD2|TRBV3-1|.|TRBJ2-1
TGTGCCACCAGCCAGCGGGGGGCCGGGACTGAGCAGTTCTTC
CATSQRGAGTEQFF
>.|TRBV7-2|.|TRBJ2-7
TGTGCCAGCAGCTTCGACTCCTACGAGCAGTACTTC
CASSFDSYEQYF
>.|TRBV5-1|.|TRBJ2-5
TGCGCCAGCAGCACCGGGACGGTGCAAGAGACCCAGTACTTC
CASSTGTVQETQYF
>TRBD2|TRBV6-5|.|TRBJ2-2
TGTGCCAGCAGACGGGGGGGGGCCGCCGGGGAGCTGTTTTTT
CASRRGGAAGELFF
>TRBD1|TRBV5-1|many|TRBJ1-1
TGCGCCAGCAGCAAGCCGGGACAGGGTTCCACTGAAGCTTTCTTT
CASSKPGQGSTEAFF
>.|TRBV12-1|few|TRBJ1-6
TGTGCCAGCACCCAGGGGGAGTCGGGCTCACCCCTCCACTTT
CASTQGESGSPLHF
>TRBD1|TRBV4-1|.|TRBJ1-1
TGCGCCAGCAGCCATTCCGGACAGGGAGAGCGAGCTTTCTTT
CASSHSGQGERAFF
>.|TRBV7-2|.|TRBJ2-3
TGTGCCAGCAGCTTAGTTCCGTCGGGCCTGTTTAGCACAGATACGCAGTATTTT
CASSLVPSGLFSTDTQYF
>TRBD1|TRBV7-2|few|TRBJ2-7
TGTGCCAGCAGCCGACAGGGCTCCTTGGAGCAGTACTTC
CASSRQGSLEQYF
>TRBD1|TRBV5-1|.|TRBJ2-5
TGCGCCAGCAGCTTACATACAGGGGCTGGGGAGACCCAGTACTTC
CASSLHTGAGETQYF
>TRBD2|TRBV7-8|few|TRBJ2-3
TGTGCCAGCAGCTTTAGCGGGGGGTTGCATACGCAGTATTTT
CASSFSGGLHTQYF
>.|TRBV7-6|many|TRBJ1-2
TGTGCCAGCAGCCCAGGCGGAGGGTATGGCTACACCTTC
CASSPGGGYGYTF
>TRBD2|TRBV7-6|.|TRBJ2-3
TGTGCCAGCAGCCGCGCCGGGCGGGGGGACACAGATACGCAGTATTTT
CASSRAGRGDTDTQYF
>.|TRBV4-2|many|TRBJ2-3
TGTGCCAGCAGCCGCCTCTTTATAGCAGATACGCAGTATTTT
CASSRLFIADTQYF
>.|TRBV3-1|.|TRBJ2-7
TGTGCCAGCAAGCCTGACGACTCCTACGAGCAGTACTTC
CASKPDDSYEQYF
>.|TRBV5-1|few|TRBJ2-2
TGCGCCAGCAGCTTAGGACAGCCGACCGGGGAGCTGTTTTTT
CASSLGQPTGELFF
>.|TRBV24-1|.|TRBJ1-2
TGTGCCACCAGTGAGGGTGCTAACTATGGCTACACCTTC
CATSEGANYGYTF
>.|TRBV25-1|few|TRBJ2-6
TGTGCCAGCAGTGCCATTTCGACAGCGGGCCTATCTGGGGCCAACGTCCTGACTTTC
CASSAISTAGLSGANVLTF
>TRBD1|TRBV5-1|many|TRBJ1-2
TGCGCCAGCAGCTTGGGACAGGGGAACTATGGCTACACCTTC
CASSLGQGNYGYTF
>.|TRBV4-1|.|TRBJ2-4
TGCGCCAGCAGGGCGTTAGCCAAAAACATTCAGTACTTC
CASRALAKNIQYF
>.|TRBV7-2|.|TRBJ1-1
TGTGCCAGCGCAGTCTTCCTGAGCGCTTTCTTT
CASAVFLSAFF
>TRBD1|TRBV6-5|.|TRBJ1-5
TGTGCCAGCAGCCGCGACAGGGGAGGCCAGCCCCAGCATTTT
CASSRDRGGQPQHF
>TRBD2|TRBV30|.|TRBJ2-5
TGTGCCTGGGCGGGGGGAAGCCAAGAGACCCAGTACTTC
CAWAGGSQETQYF
>TRBD2|TRBV5-5|many|TRBJ2-3
TGTGCCAGCAGCTTGGAAGCGGGGGGCTGGACTGATACGCAGTATTTT
CASSLEAGGWTDTQYF
>.|TRBV12-3/TRBV12-4|.|TRBJ2-3
TGTGCCAGCAGCCCCCACGGGGGTGCAGATACGCAGTATTTT
CASSPHGGADTQYF
>.|TRBV7-2|many|TRBJ1-1
TGTGCCAGCAGTCGGTCCATGAACACTGAAGCTTTCTTT
CASSRSMNTEAFF
>.|TRBV6-2/TRBV6-3|few|TRBJ2-7
TGTGCCAGCAATGAGGCAGAGGTTACTTACGAGCAGTACTTC
CASNEAEVTYEQYF